The rows below give T cell receptor beta chains drawn from one sample of a study of T cell responses to AZD1222 COVID-19 vaccine. Here immunoSEQ multiplex PCR was the method, and the copy in TCRdb shows in-frame clones only, minus some. The table shows approximately 140,000 clones, with around 90% occurring only once. Source: peripheral blood, taken on day 0 of AZD1222 vaccination. The source is an adult in good health. CDR3s include the opening cysteine and the closing phenylalanine or tryptophan. Each record gives: J gene, V gene, clone size, D gene, CDR3 DNA, CDR3 protein. The D gene is left open where the match is weak. Some rows mark clone size as missing; the rest say once, few, many or name a class of expanded clone.

J: TRBJ2-7
V: TRBV19
size: few
D: TRBD1
DNA: TGTGCCAGTAGTTGGGGGACAGGGGGCGAGCAGTACTTC
CDR3: CASSWGTGGEQYF

J: TRBJ1-3
V: TRBV27
size: NA
D: NA
DNA: TGTGCCAGCAGTTCTGGGATTGGAAACACCATATATTTT
CDR3: CASSSGIGNTIYF

J: TRBJ2-7
V: TRBV12-3/TRBV12-4
size: few
D: NA
DNA: TGTGCCAGCAGTTTGGACAGTTGGAACGAGCAGTACTTC
CDR3: CASSLDSWNEQYF

J: TRBJ2-3
V: TRBV5-4
size: NA
D: TRBD2
DNA: TGTGCCAGCAGCTTGGCCCGATCTAGCGGGAGGCCACCCAGCACAGATACGCAGTATTTT
CDR3: CASSLARSSGRPPSTDTQYF

J: TRBJ2-3
V: TRBV19
size: once
D: TRBD2
DNA: TGTGCCAGTACCGTCCGGGAGGGCCGTACAGATACGCAGTATTTT
CDR3: CASTVREGRTDTQYF

J: TRBJ1-6
V: TRBV27
size: NA
D: TRBD1
DNA: TGTGCCAGCAGTTTCTACGTATTAACAGGGGGTTTGGATTCACCCCTCCACTTT
CDR3: CASSFYVLTGGLDSPLHF

J: TRBJ1-2
V: TRBV10-3
size: once
D: NA
DNA: TGTGCCATCAGTGAGAAATGGGACGGAAGCTATGGCTACACCTTC
CDR3: CAISEKWDGSYGYTF

J: TRBJ2-6
V: TRBV19
size: NA
D: NA
DNA: TGTGCCAGTAGTACAGAGAGGGGCTCTGGGGCCAACGTCCTGACTTTC
CDR3: CASSTERGSGANVLTF

J: TRBJ2-2
V: TRBV4-3
size: NA
D: NA
DNA: TGCGCCAGCAGCCAGTCACAGGCGATCACCGGGGAGCTGTTTTTT
CDR3: CASSQSQAITGELFF

J: TRBJ2-1
V: TRBV4-3
size: NA
D: NA
DNA: TGCGCCAGCAGGCTCCGAGCCGGGTCTTACAATGAGCAGTTCTTC
CDR3: CASRLRAGSYNEQFF

J: TRBJ2-1
V: TRBV6-2/TRBV6-3
size: NA
D: TRBD1
DNA: TGTGCCAGCAGTTTGGGGGACAGGGCCTACAATGAGCAGTTCTTC
CDR3: CASSLGDRAYNEQFF

J: TRBJ1-2
V: TRBV7-9
size: NA
D: TRBD1
DNA: TGTGCCAGCAGCTTAAGTAGGACAGGGGATAACTATGGCTACACCTTC
CDR3: CASSLSRTGDNYGYTF

J: TRBJ1-1
V: TRBV6-5
size: NA
D: NA
DNA: TGTGCCAGCAGTTACTCTCTCTGGACTGAAGCTTTCTTT
CDR3: CASSYSLWTEAFF

J: TRBJ2-7
V: TRBV7-9
size: few
D: NA
DNA: TGTGCCAGCATCAAAGGGTTGCCCCCCTACGAGCAGTACTTC
CDR3: CASIKGLPPYEQYF

J: TRBJ1-5
V: TRBV10-3
size: NA
D: NA
DNA: TGTGCCATCAGTGACGTCCAGGGTCGGCAGCCCCAGCATTTT
CDR3: CAISDVQGRQPQHF

J: TRBJ1-4
V: TRBV5-5
size: NA
D: NA
DNA: TGTGCCAGCAGCTTAAACCCAGGTGTAACTAATGAAAAACTGTTTTTT
CDR3: CASSLNPGVTNEKLFF

J: TRBJ2-7
V: TRBV5-1
size: NA
D: NA
DNA: TGCGCCAGCAGCCTGGACACCACCTCCTACGAGCAGTACTTC
CDR3: CASSLDTTSYEQYF

J: TRBJ2-7
V: TRBV5-6
size: NA
D: TRBD1
DNA: TGTGCCAGCAGCTTATTCCGGGGACAGGGGCATTACGAGCAGTACTTC
CDR3: CASSLFRGQGHYEQYF

J: TRBJ1-5
V: TRBV28
size: NA
D: NA
DNA: TGTGCCAGCAGTTTACCGGGGGGATTTGGCAATCAGCCCCAGCATTTT
CDR3: CASSLPGGFGNQPQHF

J: TRBJ2-3
V: TRBV7-3
size: NA
D: NA
DNA: TGTGCCAGCAGCGACTTAGGGACAGATACGCAGTATTTT
CDR3: CASSDLGTDTQYF

J: TRBJ1-5
V: TRBV27
size: NA
D: NA
DNA: TGTGCCAGCAGTTTATGGGGTCGAGAGGGCAATCAGCCCCAGCATTTT
CDR3: CASSLWGREGNQPQHF

J: TRBJ1-3
V: TRBV11-2
size: NA
D: TRBD1
DNA: TGTGCCAGCAGCCCGGGACAGTTCTCTGGAAACACCATATATTTT
CDR3: CASSPGQFSGNTIYF

J: TRBJ2-7
V: TRBV4-2
size: NA
D: NA
DNA: TGTGCCAGCAGCCAAGATTCCCGGATTGGCGAGCAGTACTTC
CDR3: CASSQDSRIGEQYF

J: TRBJ2-7
V: TRBV10-3
size: NA
D: TRBD2
DNA: TGTGCCGCCGGGGGGAAGGGTACCTACGAGCAGTACTTC
CDR3: CAAGGKGTYEQYF

J: TRBJ1-5
V: TRBV28
size: NA
D: NA
DNA: TGTGCCAGCAGTTGGCTAGGGGAGGGCAATCAGCCCCAGCATTTT
CDR3: CASSWLGEGNQPQHF

J: TRBJ2-3
V: TRBV7-8
size: NA
D: NA
DNA: TGTGCCAGCAGCTTAGGGGCCCCAGATCCGGTGGGGGTGTATTTT
CDR3: CASSLGAPDPVGVYF

J: TRBJ2-5
V: TRBV11-1
size: NA
D: TRBD2
DNA: TGTGCCAGCAGCCCGGGACTAGCGGTGCCGGGGGAGACCCAGTACTTC
CDR3: CASSPGLAVPGETQYF

J: TRBJ1-5
V: TRBV6-6
size: NA
D: NA
DNA: TGTGCCAGCAGCCGGGGGGGAGGTGGCCAGCCCCAGCATTTT
CDR3: CASSRGGGGQPQHF

J: TRBJ1-4
V: TRBV6-1
size: NA
D: NA
DNA: TGTGCCAGCAGTGAATGGAGAGAAACTAATGAAAAACTGTTTTTT
CDR3: CASSEWRETNEKLFF

J: TRBJ1-1
V: TRBV16
size: NA
D: NA
DNA: TGTGCCAGCAGCCAAATCCCTTCCTCGGGCACTGAAGCTTTCTTT
CDR3: CASSQIPSSGTEAFF

J: TRBJ2-3
V: TRBV29-1
size: NA
D: TRBD2
DNA: TGCAGCGTTCTAGCGGGAGGACCAAATACGCAGTATTTT
CDR3: CSVLAGGPNTQYF

J: TRBJ2-2
V: TRBV7-3
size: once
D: TRBD2
DNA: TGTGCCAGCAGCTTAAAGGGCCTAGCGGGAGTTCACACCGGGGAGCTGTTTTTT
CDR3: CASSLKGLAGVHTGELFF

J: TRBJ1-4
V: TRBV6-2/TRBV6-3
size: NA
D: TRBD1
DNA: TGTGCCAGCAGTTACTTACGGACAGGGGCTACTAATGAAAAACTGTTTTTT
CDR3: CASSYLRTGATNEKLFF

J: TRBJ1-6
V: TRBV30
size: few
D: TRBD1
DNA: TGTGCCTGGAGGACTGACAGGGGGACTTCACCCCTCCACTTT
CDR3: CAWRTDRGTSPLHF

J: TRBJ1-4
V: TRBV11-2
size: NA
D: TRBD1
DNA: TGTGCCAGCAGCCCGGGACAGGGAGCTGAAAAACTGTTTTTT
CDR3: CASSPGQGAEKLFF

J: TRBJ1-6
V: TRBV4-3
size: once
D: TRBD1
DNA: TGCGCCAGCAGCCAGTGGGGGACAGGGGTCGATTCACCCCTCCACTTT
CDR3: CASSQWGTGVDSPLHF

J: TRBJ2-1
V: TRBV10-3
size: NA
D: TRBD1
DNA: TGTGCCACCTTAGACCGGGACAGGGATTACAATGAGCAGTTCTTC
CDR3: CATLDRDRDYNEQFF

J: TRBJ1-5
V: TRBV18
size: NA
D: NA
DNA: TGTGCCAGCTCACCACCGGGAAGGGGGGCTCAGCCCCAGCATTTT
CDR3: CASSPPGRGAQPQHF

J: TRBJ1-4
V: TRBV6-6
size: NA
D: NA
DNA: TGTGCCAGCGGGGTGGCCGGAAACTATAATGAAAAACTGTTTTTT
CDR3: CASGVAGNYNEKLFF

J: TRBJ1-2
V: TRBV6-2/TRBV6-3
size: NA
D: NA
DNA: TGTGCCAGCAGCAGCCCCTCCGGCCTACCCACTTATGGCTACACCTTC
CDR3: CASSSPSGLPTYGYTF

J: TRBJ1-2
V: TRBV3-1/TRBV3-2
size: NA
D: NA
DNA: TGTGCCAGCAGCCAAGATCCGGGGGCAGGCGGCTACACCTTC
CDR3: CASSQDPGAGGYTF

J: TRBJ1-2
V: TRBV27
size: NA
D: TRBD1
DNA: TGTGCCAGCAGTTCATTGACAGGGGTTGACTATGGCTACACCTTC
CDR3: CASSSLTGVDYGYTF

J: TRBJ1-4
V: TRBV6-5
size: NA
D: NA
DNA: TGTGCCAGCAGTTACGAGGGGAAGGGTGATGAAAAACTGTTTTTT
CDR3: CASSYEGKGDEKLFF

J: TRBJ2-7
V: TRBV4-1
size: NA
D: TRBD2
DNA: TGCGCCAGCAGCCAAGAAGGGGTAGCGGGAGCCCGCGAGCAGTACTTC
CDR3: CASSQEGVAGAREQYF

J: TRBJ2-7
V: TRBV9
size: NA
D: TRBD2
DNA: TGTGCCAGCAGCGTGGAGGAGGGACTAGCGGCCCCTGGGCTGACCGAGCAGTACTTC
CDR3: CASSVEEGLAAPGLTEQYF

J: TRBJ2-7
V: TRBV7-9
size: medium-sized
D: TRBD2
DNA: TGTGCCAGCAGCTTAGTGGGAGGGGCGACCTACGAGCAGTACTTC
CDR3: CASSLVGGATYEQYF